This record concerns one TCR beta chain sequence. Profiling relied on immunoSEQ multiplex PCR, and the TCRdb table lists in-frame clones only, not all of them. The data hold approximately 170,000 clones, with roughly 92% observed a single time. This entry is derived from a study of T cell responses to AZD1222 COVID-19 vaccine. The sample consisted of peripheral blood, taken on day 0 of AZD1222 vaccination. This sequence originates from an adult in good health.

The DNA for the CDR3 is TGTGCCAGCCGGACTAGCGCCGAGACGATCTCCTACGAGCAGTACTTC. Translation: CASRTSAETISYEQYF. V usage is TRBV28 and J usage is TRBJ2-7, with 9 bases identical to TRBD2. The CDR3 consists of 16 residues. V gave up 8 bases and J gave up 0 bases; unmatched junction bases: 11. Germline CDR1 MDHEN, CDR2 SYDVKM.